This TCR beta chain came from a study of OX40 agonist ivuxolimab in advanced cancers. Sequencing used immunoSEQ multiplex PCR; TCRdb keeps in-frame clones, though not all of them. The top ten clones hold around 33% of a sample with over 20,000 clones, more than 75% of them seen once. In this sample, this clone turned up once. A far larger clone is just one base off, so this is likely a read error. In the same sample, other DNA sequences code for this CDR3. This clonotype was sampled from an adult with an advanced solid tumor such as melanoma, head and neck, liver or kidney cancer. The specimen was CD4+ or CD8+ T cells sorted from blood, collected in a trial of the OX40 agonist ivuxolimab.

The CDR3 is CASSPRGTEAFF. Written as DNA, the CDR3 is TGTGCCAGCAGTCCTCGGGGGACCGAAGCTTTCTTT. The chain employs TRBV25-1 and TRBJ1-1; weak D call: TRBD1 (5 bases). In germline, CDR1 is MGHDK, CDR2 SYGVNS. V was cut by 5 bases and J by 8 bases, with 12 bases left in between. This CDR3 comprises 12 residues.